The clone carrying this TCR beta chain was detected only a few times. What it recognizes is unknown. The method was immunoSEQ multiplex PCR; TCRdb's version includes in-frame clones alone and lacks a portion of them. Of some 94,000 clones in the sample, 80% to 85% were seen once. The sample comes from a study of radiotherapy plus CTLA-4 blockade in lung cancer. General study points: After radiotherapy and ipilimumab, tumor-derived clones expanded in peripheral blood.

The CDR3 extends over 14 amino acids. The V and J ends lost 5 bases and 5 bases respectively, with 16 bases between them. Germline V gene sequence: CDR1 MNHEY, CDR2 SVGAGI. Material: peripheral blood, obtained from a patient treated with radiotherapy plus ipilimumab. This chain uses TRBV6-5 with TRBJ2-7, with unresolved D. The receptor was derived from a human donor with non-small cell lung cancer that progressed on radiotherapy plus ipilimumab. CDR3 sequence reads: CASSPDDLRNEQYV. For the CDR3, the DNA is TGTGCCAGCAGTCCAGACGACTTGAGGAACGAGCAGTACGTC.